This T cell receptor (beta chain) came from a study of T cells in Graves' hyperthyroidism and ophthalmopathy. Worth noting for this clonotype: What it binds is unknown.

Broader study findings: Ophthalmopathy was separated from stable hyperthyroidism by a 13 V-J model.

Per germline, CDR1 MNHEY and CDR2 SVGAGI. Trimming shortened V by 2 bases and J by 0 bases, and 8 bases separated the two germline ends. There are 16 residues in the CDR3. TCR beta CDR3 regions were amplified from RNA. HTBI primers were used for first-round RT-PCR of the TCR CDR3. TCRdb re-analysed the multiplex PCR reads in MiXCR, keeping a single row per CDR3 protein. Of 350,000 to 400,000 distinct CDR3 sequences in the sample, 18% were seen once. Fresh peripheral blood, less than 11 ml of it, supplied the PBMCs. The receptor was derived from a man between 18 and 29 years old with Graves' ophthalmopathy. Input material: blood. The genes are TRBV6-5 and TRBJ2-6; D gene uncertain. CDR3 nucleotides: TGTGCCAGCAGTTACCAATGGGGCTCTGGGGCCAACGTCCTGACTTTC. Protein sequence: CASSYQWGSGANVLTF.